These 28 T cell receptor beta chains originate from one sample sequenced in a study of blood T cell repertoires in COVID-19. Using immunoSEQ multiplex PCR, the repertoire was profiled, and TCRdb retains in-frame clones only, with some absent. This table has tens of thousands of clones, more than 85% appearing once. The sample taken for sequencing was peripheral blood. The receptors were sampled from a man aged 35 to 55 with COVID-19, enrolled during active disease.

This clone appeared once. The CDR3 DNA reads TGTGCCAGCAGCAGACAGAATACCACACCCCTCCACTTT. It specifies CASSRQNTTPLHF. The chain recombines TRBV6-5 with TRBJ1-6; possible D gene TRBD1, 5 bases. CDR3 size: 13 residues. Germline loops: CDR1 MNHEY, CDR2 SVGAGI. Trimming shortened V by 6 bases and J by 11 bases, and 14 bases separated the two germline ends.

The rearrangement links TRBV30 to TRBJ2-3, with TRBD2 as a possible D gene (6 bases). This CDR3 has 13 amino acids. Germline V gives CDR1 GTSNPN, CDR2 SVGIG (reference sequence). V gave up 0 bases and J gave up 3 bases, with 7 bases separating them. CDR3 protein: CAWSVRGTDTQYF. The CDR3 coding sequence is TGTGCCTGGAGTGTACGGGGGACAGATACGCAGTATTTT.

J is TRBJ1-1 and V is TRBV2; 12 nucleotides agree with TRBD1. The CDR3 extends over 17 amino acids. From germline, CDR1 is SNHLY and CDR2 FYNNEI. The junction had 6 bases not matched to a gene; V was cut back by 0 bases and J by 4 bases. Written as DNA, the CDR3 is TGTGCCAGCAGTGAAGCGGGAGGGACAGGGGGCCTCACTGAAGCTTTCTTT. Encoded protein: CASSEAGGTGGLTEAFF. The entire variable domain, with the rest obtained from reference TRBV2 and TRBJ1-1, is as follows: EPEVTQTPSHQVTQMGQEVILRCVPISNHLYFYWYRQILGQKVEFLVSFYNNEISEKSEIFDDQFSVERPDGSNFTLKIRSTKLEDSAMYFCASSEAGGTGGLTEAFFGQGTRLTVV.

This clone was counted once. The gene calls are TRBV18 and TRBJ2-5; D is unresolved. CDR1 is KGHSH and CDR2 is LQKENI in the germline V gene. The CDR3 contains 11 residues. V shed 7 bases and J shed 3 bases, with 6 bases lying between them. The chain's CDR3 is CASYREETQYF. The CDR3 DNA follows: TGTGCCAGCTACAGAGAAGAGACCCAGTACTTC.

This clone has a single count. This chain joins TRBV29-1 and TRBJ2-1; the D is unclear. V dropped 1 base and J dropped 12 bases, with 28 bases sitting between them. Germline assignment: CDR1 SQVTM and CDR2 ANQGSEA. The CDR3 runs 17 residues. CDR3: CSVEGTIEYPQSSGQFF. CDR3 DNA: TGCAGCGTTGAAGGTACAATTGAATACCCCCAATCCTCAGGGCAGTTCTTC.

This chain uses TRBV11-2 with TRBJ1-6; D is unclear. CDR3 length: 19 amino acids. Trimming took off 2 bases at V and 7 bases at J, with 24 bases between the two ends. Germline V gives CDR1 SGHAT, CDR2 FQNNGV. CDR3 bases: TGTGCCAGCAGCTTAATTATCGGCATGGGAGTACTAGGGAATTCACCCCTCCACTTT. This encodes CASSLIIGMGVLGNSPLHF.

The chain links TRBV7-9 to TRBJ2-3; 12 nucleotides match TRBD2. CDR1 SEHNR and CDR2 FQNEAQ come from the germline V gene (reference sequence). Trimming cost V 8 bases and J 4 bases; bases outside gene matches: 4. The CDR3 is 14 amino acids. The CDR3 nucleotides are TGTGCCAGCTCTAGCGGGGGGGCCTCAGATACGCAGTATTTT. This gives the protein CASSSGGASDTQYF.

This chain's CDR3 is CASGGGIYEQYF. Here the CDR3 DNA reads TGTGCCAGCGGGGGGGGGATCTACGAGCAGTACTTC. The chain links TRBV2 to TRBJ2-7; 7 nucleotides agree with TRBD2. The junction had 4 bases not matched to a gene; V was cut back by 8 bases and J by 3 bases. CDR1 and CDR2 from the germline V gene are SNHLY and FYNNEI. This CDR3 contains 12 residues.

In its sample, this clone was seen a few times. This chain connects TRBV7-9 to TRBJ1-1; tentative D call: TRBD1 (5 bases). V lost 3 bases and J lost 7, with 9 bases in between. The germline CDR1 and CDR2 sequences are SEHNR and FQNEAQ (reference sequence). There are 12 residues in the CDR3. The CDR3 is CASSFEDSEAFF. DNA of the CDR3: TGTGCCAGCAGCTTCGAAGACAGTGAAGCTTTCTTT.

The chain is built from TRBV4-1 and TRBJ2-3, with 10 bases lining up with TRBD1. From germline, CDR1 is MGHRA and CDR2 YSYEKL. The V gene end was trimmed by 1 base and the J gene end by 1 base; junction bases not matched to a gene: 5. The length of the CDR3 is 17 residues. The CDR3 region is CASSQGQGAVGTDTQYF. CDR3 bases: TGCGCCAGCAGCCAAGGACAGGGGGCTGTTGGCACAGATACGCAGTATTTT.

The J gene is TRBJ2-7, the V gene TRBV19, with D tentatively TRBD1 (6 bases). Per germline, CDR1 LNHDA and CDR2 SQIVND (reference sequence). The CDR3 loop spans 16 amino acids. Trimming cost V 5 bases and J 0 bases, with 17 bases left between them. CDR3 in amino acids: CASSSPGTRSSYEQYF. In DNA, the CDR3 is TGTGCCAGTAGTTCGCCCGGGACAAGGAGCTCCTACGAGCAGTACTTC.

The chain carries TRBV27 and TRBJ1-4; D gene uncertain. Trimming left V 4 bases short and J 4 bases short, with 13 bases between. The CDR3 contains 15 residues. Germline V gene data show CDR1 as MNHEY and CDR2 as SMNVEV (reference sequence). The CDR3, as DNA: TGTGCCAGCAGTTCCCGCCCGGGATATAATGAAAAACTGTTTTTT. Its translation is CASSSRPGYNEKLFF.

V usage is TRBV14 and J usage is TRBJ2-5; perhaps TRBD2 as D (6 bases). CDR1 SGHDN and CDR2 FVKESK come from the germline V gene. The CDR3 is made up of 12 amino acids. With 4 bases removed from V and 7 bases from J, the gap between germline ends came to 10 bases. CDR3 sequence reads: CASSPLGGTQYF. The CDR3 DNA reads TGTGCCAGCAGCCCACTGGGGGGGACCCAGTACTTC.

The V gene is TRBV2, the J gene TRBJ2-6; a weak D match, TRBD1 (6 bases). CDR1 and CDR2 (germline): SNHLY, FYNNEI. V gave up 9 bases and J gave up 0 bases, with 15 bases separating them. This CDR3 is 16 amino acids long. The CDR3 loop is CARDRDSFSGANVLTF. The DNA of the CDR3 is TGTGCCAGGGACAGAGACTCCTTCTCTGGGGCCAACGTCCTGACTTTC. The variable domain in full, completed from reference TRBV2 and TRBJ2-6, reads EPEVTQTPSHQVTQMGQEVILRCVPISNHLYFYWYRQILGQKVEFLVSFYNNEISEKSEIFDDQFSVERPDGSNFTLKIRSTKLEDSAMYFCARDRDSFSGANVLTFGAGSRLTVL.

V and J are TRBV5-5 and TRBJ1-6; D is undetermined. This CDR3 region has 17 residues. V lost 0 bases and J lost 0, with 10 bases in between. CDR1 and CDR2 (germline): SGHKS, YYEKEE (reference sequence). The CDR3 loop reads CASSLAIESSYNSPLHF. The CDR3 coding sequence is TGTGCCAGCAGCTTGGCGATAGAGAGCTCCTATAATTCACCCCTCCACTTT.

J is TRBJ1-2 and V is TRBV18; the match to TRBD1 covers 8 bases. J gave up 5 bases and V 5 bases, and 7 bases lay outside the gene matches. From germline, CDR1 is KGHSH and CDR2 LQKENI. There are 14 residues in the CDR3. Here the CDR3 DNA reads TGTGCCAGCTCAGGGCAGGGGGCTGGATATGGCTACACCTTC. Its protein product is CASSGQGAGYGYTF.

The sample holds one count of this clone. The chain joins TRBV3-1 (or the pseudogene TRBV3-2) to TRBJ1-6, with TRBD1 identical over 7 bases. CDR3 length equals 16 residues. The germline CDR1 and CDR2 sequences are LGHDT and YNNKEL (reference sequence). Unmatched junction bases numbered 7, after V lost 0 bases and J lost 8 bases. The CDR3 DNA sequence: TGTGCCAGCAGCCAAGATGTAATACAGGGGTATTCACCCCTCCACTTT. Protein: CASSQDVIQGYSPLHF.

This rearrangement joins TRBV30 to TRBJ2-1; a possible D gene is TRBD1 (6 bases). The CDR3 contains 13 residues. V was cut by 2 bases and J by 4 bases, with 9 bases left in between. In germline, CDR1 is GTSNPN, CDR2 SVGIG (reference sequence). The CDR3 region has the DNA TGTGCCTGGAGTACGACAGGTTACAATGAGCAGTTCTTC. As protein: CAWSTTGYNEQFF.

The chain has TRBV5-4 and TRBJ2-1, with 7 bases identical to TRBD1. V shed 3 bases, J shed 0 bases, and the junction held 3 bases outside the gene matches. The CDR3 totals 15 residues. Germline V gene lookup returns CDR1 SGHNT and CDR2 YYREEE (reference sequence). The CDR3 protein is CASSSGQRSYNEQFF. The CDR3 DNA follows: TGTGCCAGCAGCTCGGGACAGCGCTCCTACAATGAGCAGTTCTTC.

This chain connects TRBV6-5 to TRBJ1-5; D remains ambiguous. The CDR3 is 16 residues long. Germline CDR1 MNHEY, CDR2 SVGAGI. V lost 2 bases, J lost 0 bases, and 11 bases lay in between. CDR3 in amino acids: CASSYDITDSNQPQHF. DNA for the CDR3: TGTGCCAGCAGTTACGACATAACAGATAGCAATCAGCCCCAGCATTTT.

The chain links TRBV2 to TRBJ2-2, with 10 bases aligning to TRBD1. V shed 6 bases and J 7 bases; nucleotides not matched to a gene: 8. Germline V gene data show CDR1 as SNHLY and CDR2 as FYNNEI. This CDR3 spans 15 amino acids. In DNA, the CDR3 is TGTGCCAGCAGCCCCGGGACAGGGGTTGACGGGGAGCTGTTTTTT. This gives the protein CASSPGTGVDGELFF.

The rearrangement uses TRBV12-3 or TRBV12-4 and TRBJ1-2; D possibly corresponds to TRBD1 (5 bases). V shed 3 bases and J shed 8 bases, with 10 bases lying between them. This CDR3 region has 12 residues. CDR3 coding DNA: TGTGCCAGCAGTTTTGGAGGGGAGGGCTACACCTTC. Residues: CASSFGGEGYTF.

The chain links TRBV18 to TRBJ2-2; 7 nucleotides line up with TRBD1. Looked up from germline, CDR1 is KGHSH and CDR2 is LQKENI. The CDR3 covers 16 residues. The J segment lost 0 bases and the V segment lost 3 bases, leaving 4 bases of the junction unmatched. CDR3 region: CASSPKGQSNTGELFF. The CDR3 DNA is TGTGCCAGCTCACCCAAGGGACAGTCGAACACCGGGGAGCTGTTTTTT.

This rearrangement joins TRBV19 to TRBJ2-2; a weak D match, TRBD1 (6 bases). Germline V CDR1 and CDR2: LNHDA, SQIVND (reference sequence). V was cut by 6 bases and J by 6 bases, with 11 bases left in between. The CDR3 length is 13 residues. The CDR3 coding sequence is TGTGCCAGTAGAGTACAGGGCGCCGGGGAGCTGTTTTTT. Its translation: CASRVQGAGELFF.

The chain uses TRBV7-9 and TRBJ1-1; TRBD1 aligns across 8 bases. The CDR3 totals 13 residues. CDR1 SEHNR and CDR2 FQNEAQ come from the germline V gene (reference sequence). The J segment lost 5 bases and the V segment lost 5 bases, leaving 4 bases of the junction unmatched. The CDR3 region is CASSLQGGTEAFF. The CDR3 bases are TGTGCCAGCAGCCTACAGGGGGGTACTGAAGCTTTCTTT.

This clone was counted between two and nine times. The gene calls are TRBV5-1 and TRBJ1-1; D possibly corresponds to TRBD1 (6 bases). The CDR3 spans 15 residues. From germline, CDR1 is SGHRS and CDR2 YFSETQ. V shed 2 bases and J shed 3 bases, with 14 bases lying between them. The CDR3: CASSFGTPRDTEAFF. DNA for the CDR3: TGCGCCAGCAGCTTCGGGACACCGCGGGACACTGAAGCTTTCTTT.

This clone was observed a single time. The rearrangement joins TRBV3-1 (or the pseudogene TRBV3-2) to TRBJ2-4, with TRBD1 identical over 10 bases. CDR1 is LGHDT, CDR2 YNNKEL, per germline (reference sequence). This CDR3 comprises 15 residues. V shed 0 bases and J 8 bases; nucleotides not matched to a gene: 4. The CDR3 protein is CASSQDRDRGDIQYF. The CDR3 region has the DNA TGTGCCAGCAGCCAAGATCGGGACAGGGGTGACATTCAGTACTTC.

The chain is built from TRBV3-1 (or the pseudogene TRBV3-2) and TRBJ2-4; TRBD2 matches at 12 bases. The germline CDR1 and CDR2 sequences are LGHDT and YNNKEL (reference sequence). CDR3 size: 15 residues. V lost 7 bases to trimming and J lost 9 bases; unmatched junction nucleotides: 10. CDR3 DNA sequence: TGTGCCAGCACACCTAGCGGGGGGGCTTCGGGCATTCAGTACTTC. As protein: CASTPSGGASGIQYF.